The source of this T cell receptor (beta chain) is a study of regulatory T cells in long-lasting Graves disease. Whole-study findings and limits: Persistent Graves' patients showed reduced TCR diversity versus newly diagnosed patients.

Arm-PCR of CDR3 regions and iRepertoire HTBI primers were used to build TCR beta libraries. Each CDR3 protein gets one entry after TCRdb re-called the multiplex PCR reads with MiXCR. Of 350,000 to 500,000 distinct CDR3 sequences detected, about 17% appear once; the ten largest clones hold about 10%. CDR1 and CDR2 (germline): SGHAT, FQNNGV. There are 15 residues in the CDR3. V lost 6 bases and J lost 4; bases outside the gene matches: 9. Documented time point: newly diagnosed GD, antithyroid drugs for less than 3 months. There was RNA extracted from PBMCs, and the TCR library was made from it. Under American Thyroid Association guidelines, Graves' disease was diagnosed. Into tubes containing EDTA, 8 to 9.5 milliliters of peripheral blood were drawn. In this sample, this clonotype turned up many times. The antigen is unknown. The sample was also reused in another study, on T cells in Graves' hyperthyroidism and ophthalmopathy. As reported in that work: Among the patients, aged 18 to 65, hyperthyroidism was newly diagnosed and had lasted under 2 months.

The source of this sequence is a woman aged 25-40 years with Graves disease. Material: peripheral blood mononuclear cells (PBMCs), obtained at new diagnosis, from a patient treated with antithyroid drugs. The chain is built from TRBV11-2 and TRBJ2-1; TRBD1 matches at 7 bases. The DNA of the CDR3 is TGTGCCAGCAGGAGGTTGGGACAGACTTACAATGAGCAGTTCTTC. Translating gives CASRRLGQTYNEQFF.